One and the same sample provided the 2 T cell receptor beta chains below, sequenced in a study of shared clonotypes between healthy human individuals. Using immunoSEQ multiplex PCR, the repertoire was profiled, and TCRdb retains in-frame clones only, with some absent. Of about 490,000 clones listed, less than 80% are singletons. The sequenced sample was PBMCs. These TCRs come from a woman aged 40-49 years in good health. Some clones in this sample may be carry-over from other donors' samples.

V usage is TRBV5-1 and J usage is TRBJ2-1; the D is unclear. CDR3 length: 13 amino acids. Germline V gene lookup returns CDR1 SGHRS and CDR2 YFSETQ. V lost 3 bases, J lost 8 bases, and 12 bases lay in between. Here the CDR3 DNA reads TGCGCCAGCAGCTCCGTAGTGTCCGATGAGCAGTTCTTC. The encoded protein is CASSSVVSDEQFF. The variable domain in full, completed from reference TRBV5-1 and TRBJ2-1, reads KAGVTQTPRYLIKTRGQQVTLSCSPISGHRSVSWYQQTPGQGLQFLFEYFSETQRNKGNFPGRFSGRQFSNSRSEMNVSTLELGDSALYLCASSSVVSDEQFFGPGTRLTVL.

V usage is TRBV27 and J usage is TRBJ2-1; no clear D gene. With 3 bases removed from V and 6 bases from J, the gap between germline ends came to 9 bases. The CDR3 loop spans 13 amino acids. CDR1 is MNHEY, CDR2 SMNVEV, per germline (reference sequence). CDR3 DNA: TGTGCCAGCAGTTTGGTTGGGCTCAATGAGCAGTTCTTC. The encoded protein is CASSLVGLNEQFF.